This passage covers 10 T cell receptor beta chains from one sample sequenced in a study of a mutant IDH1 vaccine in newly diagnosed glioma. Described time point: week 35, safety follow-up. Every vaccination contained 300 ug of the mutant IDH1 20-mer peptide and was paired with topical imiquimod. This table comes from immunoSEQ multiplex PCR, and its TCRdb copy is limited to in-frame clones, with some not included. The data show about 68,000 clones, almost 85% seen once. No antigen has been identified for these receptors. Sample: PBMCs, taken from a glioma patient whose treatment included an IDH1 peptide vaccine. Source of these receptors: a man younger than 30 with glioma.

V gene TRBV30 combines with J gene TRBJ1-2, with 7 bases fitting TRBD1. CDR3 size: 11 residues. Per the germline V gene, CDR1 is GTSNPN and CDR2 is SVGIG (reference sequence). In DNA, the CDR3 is TGTGCAAAGGGGGCGGACTATGGCTACACCTTC. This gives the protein CAKGADYGYTF.

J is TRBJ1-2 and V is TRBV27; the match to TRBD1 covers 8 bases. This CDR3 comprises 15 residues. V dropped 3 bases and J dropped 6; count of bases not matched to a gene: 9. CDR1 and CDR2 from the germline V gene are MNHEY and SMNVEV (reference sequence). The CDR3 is CASSFSQTGVNGYTF. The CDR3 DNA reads TGTGCCAGCAGTTTCAGCCAGACAGGGGTAAATGGCTACACCTTC.

CDR3 residues: CASSSPGGTEAFF. The CDR3 coding sequence is TGTGCCAGCAGTTCCCCAGGGGGGACTGAAGCTTTCTTT. This sequence joins TRBV2 and TRBJ1-1, with 7 nucleotides matching TRBD1. J was trimmed by 5 bases and V by 5 bases; bases with no gene match: 5. CDR3 length equals 13 residues. Germline-derived CDR1 and CDR2 are SNHLY and FYNNEI.

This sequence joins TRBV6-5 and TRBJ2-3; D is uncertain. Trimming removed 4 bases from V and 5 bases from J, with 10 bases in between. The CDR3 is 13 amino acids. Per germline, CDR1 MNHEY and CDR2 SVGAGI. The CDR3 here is CASSFPGRDTQYF. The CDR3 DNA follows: TGTGCCAGCAGTTTCCCAGGCCGAGATACGCAGTATTTT.

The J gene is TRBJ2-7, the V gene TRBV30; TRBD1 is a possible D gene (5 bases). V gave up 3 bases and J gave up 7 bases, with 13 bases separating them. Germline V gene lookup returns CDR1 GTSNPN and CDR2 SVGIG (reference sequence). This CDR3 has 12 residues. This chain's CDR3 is CAWRGQGWEQYF. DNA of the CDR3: TGTGCCTGGAGGGGTCAGGGTTGGGAGCAGTACTTC.

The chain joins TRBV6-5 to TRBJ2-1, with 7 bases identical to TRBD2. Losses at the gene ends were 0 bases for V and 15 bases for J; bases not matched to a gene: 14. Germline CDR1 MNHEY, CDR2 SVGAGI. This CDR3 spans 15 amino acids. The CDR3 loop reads CASSYSRLAGPRLFF. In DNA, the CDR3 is TGTGCCAGCAGTTACTCACGACTAGCTGGGCCTCGCTTGTTCTTC.

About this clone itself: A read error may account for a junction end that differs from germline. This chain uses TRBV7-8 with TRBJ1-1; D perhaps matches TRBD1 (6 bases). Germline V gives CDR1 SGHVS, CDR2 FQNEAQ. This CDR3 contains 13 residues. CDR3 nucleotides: TGTGCCAGCAGCCGCGGGGGGCAAACTGAAGCTTCCTTT. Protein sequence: CASSRGGQTEASF.

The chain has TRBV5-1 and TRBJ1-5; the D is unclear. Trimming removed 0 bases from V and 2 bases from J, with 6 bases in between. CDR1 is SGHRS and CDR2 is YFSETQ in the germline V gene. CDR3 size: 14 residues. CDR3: CASSLDGGNQPQHF. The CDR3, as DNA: TGCGCCAGCAGCTTGGACGGTGGCAATCAGCCCCAGCATTTT.

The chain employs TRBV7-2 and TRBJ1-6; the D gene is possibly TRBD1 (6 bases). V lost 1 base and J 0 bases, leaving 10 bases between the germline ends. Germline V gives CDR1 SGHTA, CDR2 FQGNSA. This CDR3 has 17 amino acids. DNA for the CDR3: TGTGCCAGCAGCTTAGAGGGGGGTAGCTCCTATAATTCACCCCTCCACTTT. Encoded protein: CASSLEGGSSYNSPLHF. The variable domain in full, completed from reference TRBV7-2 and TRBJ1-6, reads GAGVSQSPSNKVTEKGKDVELRCDPISGHTALYWYRQSLGQGLEFLIYFQGNSAPDKSGLPSDRFSAERTGGSVSTLTIQRTQQEDSAVYLCASSLEGGSSYNSPLHFGNGTRLTVT.

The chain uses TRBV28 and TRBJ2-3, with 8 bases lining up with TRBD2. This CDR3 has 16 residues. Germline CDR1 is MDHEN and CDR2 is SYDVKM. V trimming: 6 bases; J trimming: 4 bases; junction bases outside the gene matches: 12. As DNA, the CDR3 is TGTGCCAGCAGCCGGGGGGGAGTTGAGGGCGCAGATACGCAGTATTTT. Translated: CASSRGGVEGADTQYF.